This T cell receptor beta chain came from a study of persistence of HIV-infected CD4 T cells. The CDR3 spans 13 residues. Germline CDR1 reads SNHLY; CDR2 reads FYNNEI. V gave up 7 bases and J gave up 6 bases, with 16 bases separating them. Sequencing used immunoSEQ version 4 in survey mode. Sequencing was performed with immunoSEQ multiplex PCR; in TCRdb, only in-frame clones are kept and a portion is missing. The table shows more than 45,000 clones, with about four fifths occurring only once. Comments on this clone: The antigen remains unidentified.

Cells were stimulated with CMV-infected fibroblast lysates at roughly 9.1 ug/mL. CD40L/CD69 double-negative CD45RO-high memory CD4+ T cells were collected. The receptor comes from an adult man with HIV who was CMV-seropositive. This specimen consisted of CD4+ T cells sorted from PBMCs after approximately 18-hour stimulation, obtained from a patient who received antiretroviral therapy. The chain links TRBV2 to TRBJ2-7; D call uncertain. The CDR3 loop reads CASKQSSSLEQYF. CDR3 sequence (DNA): TGTGCCAGCAAGCAGTCGAGTTCCCTCGAGCAGTACTTC. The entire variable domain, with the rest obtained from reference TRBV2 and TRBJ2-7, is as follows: EPEVTQTPSHQVTQMGQEVILRCVPISNHLYFYWYRQILGQKVEFLVSFYNNEISEKSEIFDDQFSVERPDGSNFTLKIRSTKLEDSAMYFCASKQSSSLEQYFGPGTRLTVT.